A selection of T cell receptor beta chains follows, all from one sample in a study of shared clonotypes between healthy human individuals. Libraries were prepared by immunoSEQ multiplex PCR; TCRdb keeps only in-frame clonotypes and omits some of them. The sample lists some 2 million clones; 85% to 95% were seen once. Sequenced material: naive CD8+ T cells sorted from blood. The receptor source for this set is a man aged 18 to 35 in good health. The CDR3 runs from the conserved cysteine through the conserved F or W. Rows may omit the clone size; those that give it use once, few, many or a size class.

V gene	J gene	clone size	CDR3 protein
TRBV19	TRBJ2-7	NA	CASSIRGIPYEQYF
TRBV6-5	TRBJ1-2	NA	CASSYSDWGATGGYTF
TRBV28	TRBJ2-5	NA	CASSPRDVPQETQYF
TRBV10-3	TRBJ2-1	NA	CAISDNNEQFF
TRBV7-7	TRBJ2-1	NA	CASSLGLADYNEQFF
TRBV9	TRBJ2-5	NA	CASSVEGGRETQYF
TRBV7-9	TRBJ2-7	NA	CASSFGTSGSISYEQYF
TRBV7-2	TRBJ1-5	NA	CASSLRGDLEVDQPQHF
TRBV4-1	TRBJ2-5	NA	CASSQESGTTQETQYF
TRBV6-5	TRBJ1-1	NA	CASSYGYREANTEAFF
TRBV28	TRBJ1-2	once	CATSLRGPRGNYGYTF
TRBV5-1	TRBJ2-2	NA	CASSAGLAGELAGELFF
TRBV29-1	TRBJ1-3	NA	CSVVHNSGNTIYF
TRBV7-9	TRBJ2-2	NA	CASPTGDSTGELFF
TRBV27	TRBJ1-4	NA	CASSFIPPGALNEKLFF
TRBV6-6	TRBJ1-3	NA	CASGGGGNTIYF
TRBV27	TRBJ2-7	NA	CASSFHSGAYEQYF
TRBV4-1	TRBJ2-7	NA	CASSQERGVSYEQYF
TRBV9	TRBJ2-7	NA	CASSVALGDYEQYF
TRBV5-4	TRBJ2-3	NA	CASGGDEADTQYF
TRBV23-1	TRBJ2-5	NA	CASSQRTGGGFERETQYF
TRBV11-2	TRBJ2-3	NA	CASSLGGQGTDTQYF
TRBV10-1	TRBJ2-2	NA	CASSATGTPNTGELFF
TRBV19	TRBJ2-7	NA	CASSMDLETTYEQYF
TRBV4-3	TRBJ2-7	NA	CASSQEATGRSSYEQYF
TRBV30	NA	NA	CAWSVGTGVEQYF
TRBV4-3	TRBJ2-3	NA	CASSQDIGQTTDTQYF
TRBV30	TRBJ2-7	NA	CAWSGTSGSYEQYF
TRBV4-1	TRBJ2-7	NA	CASSQSAAGISSYEQYF